The T cell receptor (beta chain) under discussion was sequenced for a study of identical twins. Healthy Caucasians, and only they, were the donors. MiXCR was run by TCRdb on the 5' RACE reads, yielding one entry per CDR3 protein. The sample yields 450,000 to 500,000 distinct CDR3 sequences, roughly 13% seen once. Only a few counts were recorded for this clonotype. What it recognizes is unknown. Findings and caveats of the study: The study found that models underestimated out-of-frame TCR alpha sharing in monozygotic twins. Compared with unrelated sharing, twin-shared out-of-frame alpha sequences had more low-probability sequences. Carriage of fewer insertions was seen in abundant cord blood beta clonotypes, whereas memory repertoires showed none.

Germline V gene data show CDR1 as ENHRY and CDR2 as SYGVKD. V shed 6 bases, J shed 4 bases, and the junction held 4 bases outside the gene matches. The CDR3 totals 13 residues. These same records also appear under a second study, on yellow fever vaccine responses in identical twins.

Sequencing was done on a sample of CD4+ T cells sorted from blood. This clonotype originated in a young woman in good health. This chain connects TRBV10-3 to TRBJ2-5; 8 bases match TRBD1. The CDR3 loop is CAIRKQGGETQYF. The CDR3 nucleotides are TGTGCCATCAGGAAACAGGGGGGAGAGACCCAGTACTTC.